These T cell receptor beta chains were read from a single sample in a study of cytomegalovirus exposure and HLA in healthy donors. The repertoire was sequenced with immunoSEQ multiplex PCR; TCRdb's copy has only in-frame clones and lacks some. Here the sample spans some 100,000 clones, 76% being singletons. Sequencing was carried out using PBMCs. The receptors originated from a woman in her forties or fifties in good health and CMV-seropositive. CDR3s include the opening cysteine and the closing phenylalanine or tryptophan. A D gene is named only where the DNA matches it firmly. Expanded clones are given a class, and other clones once, few, many or no size at all.

j_call d_call v_call clone_size cdr3_nt cdr3_aa
TRBJ2-7 - TRBV11-2 once TGTGCCAGCAGCATACTAGCTGGGGAGCAGTACTTC CASSILAGEQYF
TRBJ1-2 TRBD1 TRBV23-1 - TGCGCCAGCAGTCAAAGGGTCCGGGACAGGAACTATGGCTACACCTTC CASSQRVRDRNYGYTF
TRBJ2-2 - TRBV25-1 - TGTGCCAGCAGTGATCCACGGGGGGCAAACGCCGGGGAGCTGTTTTTT CASSDPRGANAGELFF
TRBJ2-1 TRBD1 TRBV2 few TGTGCCAGCAAGACAGGGGGCTATGAGCAGTTCTTC CASKTGGYEQFF
TRBJ1-5 - TRBV19 - TGTGCCAGTGCTGGGGGCTCCCTGACCAATCAGCCCCAGCATTTT CASAGGSLTNQPQHF
TRBJ1-5 - TRBV4-1 - TGCGCCAGCAGCCAAACAGGGTACAATCAGCCCCAGCATTTT CASSQTGYNQPQHF
TRBJ2-4 TRBD2 TRBV7-2 - TGTGCCAGCAGCTCTAGCGGAAACAGTCAGTACTTC CASSSSGNSQYF
TRBJ2-1 - TRBV5-1 - TGCGCCAGCAGCTTCTCGGCGACAGACCGGTTCTTC CASSFSATDRFF
TRBJ2-1 - TRBV9 - TGTGCCAGCAGCTACAGGGTTGGGGAGCAGTTCTTC CASSYRVGEQFF
TRBJ2-1 TRBD2 TRBV7-2 - TGTGCCAGCAGCGCGGGACTAGCCTTAAATGAGCAGTTCTTC CASSAGLALNEQFF
TRBJ2-3 TRBD2 TRBV19 - TGTGCCAGTAGTCCTTGGACTAGCGGGAGGGCCACAACGCAGTATTTT CASSPWTSGRATTQYF
TRBJ2-2 - TRBV4-1 - TGCGCCAGCAGCCGTAGGGGAGGTCAGGAGGCCGGGGAGCTGTTTTTT CASSRRGGQEAGELFF
TRBJ2-5 - TRBV27 - TGTGCCAGCAGTCCGACAGCGCTCGGAGAGACCCAGTACTTC CASSPTALGETQYF